One and the same sample provided the 9 T cell receptor beta chains below, sequenced in a study of OX40 agonist ivuxolimab in advanced cancers. Using immunoSEQ multiplex PCR, the repertoire was profiled, and TCRdb retains in-frame clones only, with some absent. The sample shows 67,000 or so clones, 85% of them seen only once. Sample: CD4+ or CD8+ T cells sorted from blood, taken in a trial of the OX40 agonist ivuxolimab. These receptors were taken from an adult with an advanced solid tumor such as melanoma, head and neck, liver or kidney cancer.

The chain recombines TRBV9 with TRBJ2-2; D may correspond to TRBD1 or TRBD2 (5 bases each). With 0 bases removed from V and 3 bases from J, the gap between germline ends came to 12 bases. Germline V gene sequence: CDR1 SGDLS, CDR2 YYNGEE. CDR3 length: 16 amino acids. This chain's CDR3 is CASSVVGGWYTGELFF. The CDR3 DNA sequence: TGTGCCAGCAGCGTAGTTGGGGGATGGTACACCGGGGAGCTGTTTTTT. Full variable domain (rest looked up from reference TRBV9 and TRBJ2-2): DSGVTQTPKHLITATGQRVTLRCSPRSGDLSVYWYQQSLDQGLQFLIQYYNGEERAKGNILERFSAQQFPDLHSELNLSSLELGDSALYFCASSVVGGWYTGELFFGEGSRLTVL.

J is TRBJ2-6 and V is TRBV28, with TRBD2 matching 7 bases. Germline-derived CDR1 and CDR2 are MDHEN and SYDVKM. V shed 2 bases and J 4 bases; nucleotides not matched to a gene: 2. The CDR3 totals 15 residues. The DNA for the CDR3 is TGTGCCAGCAGTTTAGGGGGGGTCGGGGCCAACGTCCTGACTTTC. Translation: CASSLGGVGANVLTF.

This clone was picked up one time. Here the CDR3 reads CASSFQGALLYNEQFF. The CDR3 nucleotides read TGTGCCAGCAGTTTCCAGGGGGCACTACTCTACAATGAGCAGTTCTTC. V and J are TRBV28 and TRBJ2-1; 8 nucleotides align to TRBD1. The CDR3 is 16 amino acids. Trimming cost V 3 bases and J 3 bases; bases outside gene matches: 7. Germline lookup yields CDR1 MDHEN and CDR2 SYDVKM.

The gene calls are TRBV7-2 and TRBJ2-7, with 10 nucleotides matching TRBD2. The germline CDR1 and CDR2 sequences are SGHTA and FQGNSA. The CDR3 loop spans 15 amino acids. V lost 2 bases to trimming and J lost 4 bases; unmatched junction nucleotides: 5. The CDR3 DNA reads as TGTGCCAGCAGCTTATCTAGCGGGGGTTTTTACGAGCAGTACTTC. Translation gives CASSLSSGGFYEQYF.

V gene TRBV9 combines with J gene TRBJ2-3, with D possibly matching TRBD2 (5 bases). Trimming cost V 0 bases and J 5 bases, with 7 bases left between them. CDR1 SGDLS and CDR2 YYNGEE come from the germline V gene. The length of the CDR3 is 13 residues. The CDR3 nucleotides are TGTGCCAGCAGCGTAGGGGCGGGAGATACGCAGTATTTT. It specifies CASSVGAGDTQYF.

This chain connects TRBV7-6 to TRBJ1-2, with D hard to call. Looked up from germline, CDR1 is SGHVS and CDR2 is FNYEAQ. V dropped 1 base and J dropped 2 bases, with 8 bases sitting between them. The CDR3 runs to 14 residues. The CDR3 loop reads CASSLGPGNYGYTF. Written as DNA, the CDR3 is TGTGCCAGCAGCTTAGGCCCGGGGAACTATGGCTACACCTTC.

This sequence joins TRBV5-6 and TRBJ2-2; D possibly corresponds to TRBD1 (5 bases). Trimming left V 4 bases short and J 0 bases short, with 10 bases between. CDR1 SGHDT and CDR2 YYEEEE come from the germline V gene. The CDR3 is made up of 15 amino acids. DNA for the CDR3: TGTGCCAGCAGCATGGACACGTCGAACACCGGGGAGCTGTTTTTT. Its translation: CASSMDTSNTGELFF.

To note about this clone: Its ends do not fully match the called genes, so a read error is possible. The rearrangement uses TRBV5-4 and TRBJ2-7; D is unresolved. CDR3 size: 14 residues. The germline gives CDR1 SGHNT, CDR2 YYREEE (reference sequence). Here the CDR3 DNA reads TGTGCCAGCAGCTCTCTAATGAAACCCTACGGGCAGTACTTC. As protein: CASSSLMKPYGQYF.

The chain joins TRBV9 to TRBJ2-1; 8 bases align to TRBD2. V gave up 5 bases and J gave up 0 bases; unmatched junction bases: 7. CDR3 size: 16 residues. Germline lookup yields CDR1 SGDLS and CDR2 YYNGEE. Written as DNA, the CDR3 is TGTGCCAGCAGTCCCCTAGCGGGCCCCTCCTACAATGAGCAGTTCTTC. Its translation is CASSPLAGPSYNEQFF. Full variable domain (missing parts from reference TRBV9 and TRBJ2-1): DSGVTQTPKHLITATGQRVTLRCSPRSGDLSVYWYQQSLDQGLQFLIQYYNGEERAKGNILERFSAQQFPDLHSELNLSSLELGDSALYFCASSPLAGPSYNEQFFGPGTRLTVL.